The clone carrying this T cell receptor beta chain has just a few counts. The length of the CDR3 is 16 residues. Per germline, CDR1 MNHEY and CDR2 SVGAGI. The junction had 10 bases not matched to a gene; V was cut back by 2 bases and J by 4 bases. This record belongs to a study of CD8 T cell repertoires and HIV-1 epitope variants. Produced via immunoSEQ multiplex PCR; TCRdb's table is partial and in-frame only. Here the sample spans about 95,000 clones, roughly 80% being singletons. The source of this sequence is a male donor with HIV. The chain joins TRBV6-5 to TRBJ2-7; 8 bases fit TRBD1. The sequenced sample consisted of uncultured baseline CD8+ T cells from peripheral blood mononuclear cells (PBMCs). CDR3 DNA sequence: TGTGCCAGCAGTTACGATTTGGCAGGGGGCCCTTACGAGCAGTACTTC. It is translated as CASSYDLAGGPYEQYF.